A single sample is the source of the 12 T cell receptor beta chains below, sequenced in a study of vaccination and CD4 T cells after COVID-19. These TCRs' antigens remain unknown. Treatment specified: approximately 9-day PBMC culture with coronavirus spike peptide pools or control peptides (ViraFEST assay). Sequenced with the Oncomine TCR Beta short-read assay was DNA taken from cultured CD4+ T cells. TCRdb reanalysed the PCR reads using MiXCR and keeps one entry per CDR3 protein. Among some 16,000 distinct CDR3 sequences listed, roughly 51% were seen once. The sample comprised CD4+ T cells from blood, cultured in vitro. The receptors stem from a human donor who had recovered from COVID-19.

The chain recombines TRBV14 with TRBJ2-1; D gene ambiguous. Per germline, CDR1 SGHDN and CDR2 FVKESK. V lost 1 base and J lost 7, with 14 bases in between. This CDR3 contains 15 residues. Here the CDR3 DNA reads TGTGCCAGCAGCCAAGGGTTTTCTGAGGTAAATGAGCAGTTCTTC. Translated, it gives CASSQGFSEVNEQFF.

The chain employs TRBV24-1 and TRBJ1-2, with D maybe TRBD1 (5 bases). With 2 bases removed from V and 8 bases from J, the gap between germline ends came to 11 bases. This CDR3 is 13 amino acids long. Germline values: CDR1 KGHDR, CDR2 SFDVKD. The CDR3 DNA follows: TGTGCCACCAGTGATTCGACAGCGAAGGGCTACACCTTC. This codes for CATSDSTAKGYTF.

This chain uses TRBV5-8 with TRBJ2-2, with 8 bases aligning to TRBD2. The V gene end was trimmed by 1 base and the J gene end by 6 bases; junction bases not matched to a gene: 8. CDR3 length: 16 residues. The germline V gene has CDR1 SGHTS and CDR2 YDEGEE. For the CDR3, the DNA is TGTGCCAGCAGCTTGAGCGGGACTAGTAGTTCCGGGGAGCTGTTTTTT. Translating gives CASSLSGTSSSGELFF.

This sequence joins TRBV6-1 and TRBJ2-1, with D maybe TRBD2 (6 bases). Per the germline V gene, CDR1 is MNHNS and CDR2 is SASEGT. This CDR3 is built from 14 residues. With 7 bases removed from V and 7 bases from J, the gap between germline ends came to 17 bases. CDR3 protein: CASIRDFVPNEQFF. CDR3 DNA sequence: TGTGCCAGCATCAGGGACTTCGTGCCAAATGAGCAGTTCTTC.

The J gene is TRBJ1-2, the V gene TRBV20-1; D is undetermined. V was cut by 0 bases and J by 5 bases, with 10 bases left in between. Germline values: CDR1 DFQATT, CDR2 SNEGSKA (reference sequence). The CDR3 length is 13 residues. Here the CDR3 DNA reads TGCAGTGCTAGAGATCGCTCGCTTTATGGCTACACCTTC. The encoded protein is CSARDRSLYGYTF.

This clonotype was detected only a few times. The chain employs TRBV2 and TRBJ1-2; the D is unclear. CDR3 size: 11 residues. Trimming cost V 6 bases and J 5 bases, with 7 bases left between them. Germline loops: CDR1 SNHLY, CDR2 FYNNEI. CDR3 sequence reads: CASRESYGYTF. As DNA, the CDR3 is TGTGCCAGCAGAGAGAGTTATGGCTACACCTTC. The full variable domain, with the rest looked up from reference TRBV2 and TRBJ1-2, is EPEVTQTPSHQVTQMGQEVILRCVPISNHLYFYWYRQILGQKVEFLVSFYNNEISEKSEIFDDQFSVERPDGSNFTLKIRSTKLEDSAMYFCASRESYGYTFGSGTRLTVV.

The V gene is TRBV2, the J gene TRBJ1-2; D may be TRBD1 (5 bases). V was cut by 6 bases and J by 6 bases, with 11 bases left in between. From germline, CDR1 is SNHLY and CDR2 FYNNEI. The CDR3 length is 12 residues. The CDR3 nucleotides are TGTGCCAGCAGCCTACAGGATGATGGCTACACCTTC. Protein sequence: CASSLQDDGYTF.

The V call is TRBV20-1, the J call TRBJ1-1; D is perhaps TRBD1 (5 bases). CDR1 is DFQATT, CDR2 SNEGSKA, per germline (reference sequence). V shed 3 bases and J shed 10 bases, with 15 bases lying between them. The CDR3 spans 12 residues. CDR3 amino acids: CSASSSPGLAFF. The CDR3 DNA reads as TGCAGTGCTAGTAGTTCGCCAGGGCTAGCTTTCTTT.

This clonotype was observed a few times. V is TRBV28 and J is TRBJ2-1, with D possibly being TRBD2 (6 bases). V lost 6 bases and J 0 bases, leaving 18 bases between the germline ends. The germline V gene has CDR1 MDHEN and CDR2 SYDVKM. The length of the CDR3 is 17 residues. The CDR3 bases are TGTGCCAGCAGACCCTTAGTTGGGAGGAGCTCCTACAATGAGCAGTTCTTC. Amino acid sequence: CASRPLVGRSSYNEQFF.

J is TRBJ1-4 and V is TRBV20-1; D possibly corresponds to TRBD1 (5 bases). This CDR3 spans 15 amino acids. V lost 0 bases, J lost 2 bases, and 10 bases lay in between. Germline V lookup: CDR1 DFQATT, CDR2 SNEGSKA (reference sequence). This CDR3 is CSARDRGETNEKLFF. CDR3 bases: TGCAGTGCTAGAGATCGGGGGGAGACTAATGAAAAACTGTTTTTT.

The V call is TRBV6-1, the J call TRBJ2-2; the match to TRBD1 covers 7 bases. Germline lookup yields CDR1 MNHNS and CDR2 SASEGT. The junction had 3 bases not matched to a gene; V was cut back by 4 bases and J by 7 bases. The length of the CDR3 is 13 residues. The CDR3 DNA reads TGTGCCAGCAGTGGAAGGGGGCGCGGGGAGCTGTTTTTT. This encodes CASSGRGRGELFF.

The chain is built from TRBV20-1 and TRBJ2-1; D not resolved. Near its end, the DNA agrees better with TRBJ2-7, so the J call may be wrong. This CDR3 is 11 amino acids long. The germline V gene has CDR1 DFQATT and CDR2 SNEGSKA (reference sequence). DNA of the CDR3: TGCAGTGCAGAGGTTGGGGACGAGCAGTACTTC. Protein: CSAEVGDEQYF.